The clone carrying this T cell receptor beta chain was picked up a small number of times. This sample was included in a study of identical twins. A template switching step contributed a universal primer site, while unique molecular identifiers were present in the cDNA. From the 5' RACE reads, TCRdb called clonotypes with MiXCR, one entry per CDR3 protein. The sample gives 350,000 to 400,000 distinct CDR3 sequences, 9% of which show up once; 8% to 9.5% is in the top ten. The ends were cut back, 1 base at V and 6 bases at J, with 16 bases in the middle. CDR3 length equals 15 residues. The germline CDR1 and CDR2 sequences are SGHRS and YFSETQ.

V gene TRBV5-1 combines with J gene TRBJ1-1; D is uncertain. The sample was naive T cells sorted from blood. The receptor comes from a woman aged 50 to 60 in good health. The CDR3 spells CASSLSSTFPPEAFF. The CDR3, as DNA: TGCGCCAGCAGCTTGTCGTCCACGTTCCCACCTGAAGCTTTCTTT.